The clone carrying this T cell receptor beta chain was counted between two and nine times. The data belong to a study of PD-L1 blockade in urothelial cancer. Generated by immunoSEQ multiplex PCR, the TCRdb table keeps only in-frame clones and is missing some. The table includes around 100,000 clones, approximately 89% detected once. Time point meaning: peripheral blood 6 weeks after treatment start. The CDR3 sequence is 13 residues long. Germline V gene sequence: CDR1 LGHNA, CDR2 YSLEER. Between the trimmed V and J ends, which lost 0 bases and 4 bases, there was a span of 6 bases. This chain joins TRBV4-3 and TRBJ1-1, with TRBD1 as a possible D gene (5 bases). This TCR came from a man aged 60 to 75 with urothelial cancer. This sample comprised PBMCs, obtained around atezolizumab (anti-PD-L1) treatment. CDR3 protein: CASSQEQGTEAFF. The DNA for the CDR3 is TGCGCCAGCAGCCAAGAGCAGGGCACTGAAGCTTTCTTT.